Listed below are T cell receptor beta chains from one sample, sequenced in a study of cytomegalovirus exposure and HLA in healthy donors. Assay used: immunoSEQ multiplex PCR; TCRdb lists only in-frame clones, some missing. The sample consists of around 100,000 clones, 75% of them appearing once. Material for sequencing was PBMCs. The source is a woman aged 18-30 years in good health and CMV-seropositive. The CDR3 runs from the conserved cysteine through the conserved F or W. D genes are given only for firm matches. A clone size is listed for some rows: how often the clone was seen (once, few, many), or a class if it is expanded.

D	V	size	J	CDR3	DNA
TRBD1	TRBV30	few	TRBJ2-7	CAWTGTGVYEQYF	TGTGCCTGGACCGGGACAGGGGTCTACGAGCAGTACTTC
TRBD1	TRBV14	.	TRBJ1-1	CASSPLIRGEAFF	TGTGCCAGCAGCCCCTTAATCAGGGGGGAAGCTTTCTTT
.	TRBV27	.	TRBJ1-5	CASSKHPNQPQHF	TGTGCCAGCAGTAAACATCCCAATCAGCCCCAGCATTTT
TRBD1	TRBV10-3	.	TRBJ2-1	CAIATGVNEQFF	TGTGCCATCGCTACAGGGGTAAATGAGCAGTTCTTC
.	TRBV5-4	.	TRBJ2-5	CASSPGVARETQYF	TGTGCCAGCTCCCCGGGAGTAGCGAGGGAGACCCAGTACTTC
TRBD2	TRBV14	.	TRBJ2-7	CTSSQGLSYNYEQYF	TGTACCAGCAGCCAGGGACTAAGTTATAACTACGAGCAGTACTTC
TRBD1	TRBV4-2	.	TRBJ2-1	CASSDAPGQGSNEQFF	TGTGCCAGCAGCGATGCCCCGGGACAGGGCTCGAATGAGCAGTTCTTC
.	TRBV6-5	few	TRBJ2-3	CASSFRGDTQYF	TGTGCCAGCAGTTTCCGGGGAGATACGCAGTATTTT
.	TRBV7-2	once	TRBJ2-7	CASSLGSNGYYEQYF	TGTGCCAGCAGCTTAGGATCTAACGGGTACTACGAGCAGTACTTC
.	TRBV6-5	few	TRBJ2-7	CASKLPGSSYEQYF	TGTGCCAGCAAGTTACCCGGGTCCTCCTACGAGCAGTACTTC
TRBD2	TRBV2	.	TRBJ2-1	CARTASGIHNEQFF	TGTGCCAGGACGGCTAGCGGGATCCACAATGAGCAGTTCTTC
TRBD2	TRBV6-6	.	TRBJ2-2	CASSPQLSGTGELFF	TGTGCCAGCAGTCCCCAGCTTAGCGGGACCGGGGAGCTGTTTTTT
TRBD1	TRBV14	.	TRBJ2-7	CASSNPGTDSYEQYF	TGTGCCAGCAGCAACCCTGGGACAGACTCCTACGAGCAGTACTTC
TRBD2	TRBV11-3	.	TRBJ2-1	CASSLSGRTNEQFF	TGTGCCAGCAGCTTGAGCGGGAGAACCAATGAGCAGTTCTTC
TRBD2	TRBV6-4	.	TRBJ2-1	CASRPSGSYNEQFF	TGTGCCAGCAGGCCTAGCGGGAGTTACAATGAGCAGTTCTTC
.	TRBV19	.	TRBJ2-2	CASSSLDRTTGELFF	TGTGCCAGTAGTAGCTTAGACAGGACCACCGGGGAGCTGTTTTTT
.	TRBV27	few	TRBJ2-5	CASSPPSGETQYF	TGTGCCAGCAGTCCTCCTAGTGGAGAGACCCAGTACTTC
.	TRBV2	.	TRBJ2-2	CASSRRESGELFF	TGTGCCAGCAGCCGTCGGGAGTCCGGGGAGCTGTTTTTT
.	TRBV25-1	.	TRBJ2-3	CASSESGDTQYF	TGTGCCAGCAGTGAATCCGGGGATACGCAGTATTTT
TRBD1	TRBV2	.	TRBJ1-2	CASRTGQGIGYTF	TGTGCCAGCAGAACGGGACAGGGGATCGGCTACACCTTC
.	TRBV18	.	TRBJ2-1	CASSPRGHPTSSYNEQFF	TGTGCCAGCTCACCAAGGGGACACCCGACGAGCTCCTACAATGAGCAGTTCTTC
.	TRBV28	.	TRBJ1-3	CASTPGGSGNTIYF	TGTGCCAGCACCCCCGGAGGGTCTGGAAACACCATATATTTT
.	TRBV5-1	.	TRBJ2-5	CASSLGQVGETQYF	TGCGCCAGCAGCTTGGGACAGGTTGGGGAGACCCAGTACTTC
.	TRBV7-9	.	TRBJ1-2	CASSLRDIYGYTF	TGTGCCAGCAGCTTACGAGACATCTATGGCTACACCTTC
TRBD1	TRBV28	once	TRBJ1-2	CASKQGARYGYTF	TGTGCCAGCAAACAGGGGGCGAGGTATGGCTACACCTTC
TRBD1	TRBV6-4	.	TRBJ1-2	CASRQGHNYGYTF	TGTGCCAGCAGACAGGGGCATAACTATGGCTACACCTTC
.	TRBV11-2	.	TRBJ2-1	CASSLEGAGSSYNEQFF	TGTGCCAGCAGCTTAGAAGGCGCGGGGAGCTCCTACAATGAGCAGTTCTTC
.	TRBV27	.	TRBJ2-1	CASSFVGGYSYNEQFF	TGTGCCAGCAGTTTCGTCGGGGGATACTCCTACAATGAGCAGTTCTTC
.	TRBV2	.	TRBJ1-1	CASSAGLNTEAFF	TGTGCCAGCAGTGCGGGGTTGAACACTGAAGCTTTCTTT
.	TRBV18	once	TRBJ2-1	CASSPGRTYLTYNEQFF	TGTGCCAGCTCACCAGGGCGTACGTATCTTACCTACAATGAGCAGTTCTTC
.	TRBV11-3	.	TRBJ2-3	CASSQGGSGGTDTQYF	TGTGCCAGCAGCCAGGGGGGCTCAGGGGGCACAGATACGCAGTATTTT
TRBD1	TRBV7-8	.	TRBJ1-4	CASSLPTGYEKLFF	TGTGCCAGCAGCTTACCGACAGGGTATGAAAAACTGTTTTTT
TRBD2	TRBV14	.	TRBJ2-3	CASSGLADSTDTQYF	TGTGCCAGCAGCGGACTAGCGGACAGCACAGATACGCAGTATTTT
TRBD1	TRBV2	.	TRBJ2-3	CASSGGTGTDTQYF	TGTGCCAGCAGTGGAGGGACAGGGACAGATACGCAGTATTTT
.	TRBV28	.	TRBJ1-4	CASSSLSEEKLFF	TGTGCCAGCAGTTCTCTGTCCGAGGAAAAACTGTTTTTT
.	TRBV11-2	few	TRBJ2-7	CASSQGGDRYEQYF	TGTGCCAGCAGCCAAGGCGGGGACCGCTACGAGCAGTACTTC
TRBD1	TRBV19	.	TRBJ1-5	CASQIATGPSGNQPQHF	TGTGCCAGCCAAATCGCGACAGGGCCCTCGGGCAATCAGCCCCAGCATTTT
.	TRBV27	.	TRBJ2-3	CASNLLGGDSGTQYF	TGTGCCAGCAACCTCCTGGGGGGAGATTCGGGTACGCAGTATTTT
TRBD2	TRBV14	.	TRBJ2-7	CASKGGNTYEQYF	TGTGCCTCCAAGGGAGGGAACACCTACGAGCAGTACTTC
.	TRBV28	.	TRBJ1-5	CASSLNTGLPQHF	TGTGCCAGCAGTCTAAATACAGGGCTGCCCCAGCATTTT
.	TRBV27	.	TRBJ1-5	CASSFEGPNQPQHF	TGTGCCAGCAGTTTCGAGGGTCCCAATCAGCCCCAGCATTTT
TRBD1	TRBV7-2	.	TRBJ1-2	CATSRQGLYGYTF	TGTGCCACCTCGAGACAGGGTCTCTATGGCTACACCTTC
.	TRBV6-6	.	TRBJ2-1	CASTQTGLLLYNEQFF	TGTGCCAGCACCCAGACTGGACTATTACTTTACAATGAGCAGTTCTTC
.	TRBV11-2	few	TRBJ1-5	CASSRSREQPQHF	TGTGCCAGCAGCCGGAGTCGGGAACAGCCCCAGCATTTT
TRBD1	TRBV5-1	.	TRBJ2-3	CASSLDRQGASTDTQYF	TGCGCCAGCAGTCTTGACCGACAGGGGGCTAGCACAGATACGCAGTATTTT
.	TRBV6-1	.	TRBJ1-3	CASTGSAGTGNTIYF	TGTGCCAGCACCGGATCGGCAGGAACTGGAAACACCATATATTTT
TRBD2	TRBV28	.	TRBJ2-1	CASSPGLAGPYNEQFF	TGTGCCAGCAGCCCTGGTCTAGCGGGTCCCTACAATGAGCAGTTCTTC
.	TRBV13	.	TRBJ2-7	CASSPRAGGHYEQYF	TGTGCCAGCAGCCCCCGCGCGGGCGGGCACTACGAGCAGTACTTC